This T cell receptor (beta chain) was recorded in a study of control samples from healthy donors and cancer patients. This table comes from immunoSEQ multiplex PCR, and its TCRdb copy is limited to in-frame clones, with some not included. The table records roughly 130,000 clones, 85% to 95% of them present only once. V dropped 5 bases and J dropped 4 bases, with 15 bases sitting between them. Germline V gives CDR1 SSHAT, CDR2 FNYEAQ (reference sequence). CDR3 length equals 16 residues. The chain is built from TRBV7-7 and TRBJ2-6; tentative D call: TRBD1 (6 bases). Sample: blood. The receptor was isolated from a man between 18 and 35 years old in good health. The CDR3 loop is CASSRLTGPGANVLTF. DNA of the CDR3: TGTGCCAGCAGCCGACTGACAGGACCAGGGGCCAACGTCCTGACTTTC.